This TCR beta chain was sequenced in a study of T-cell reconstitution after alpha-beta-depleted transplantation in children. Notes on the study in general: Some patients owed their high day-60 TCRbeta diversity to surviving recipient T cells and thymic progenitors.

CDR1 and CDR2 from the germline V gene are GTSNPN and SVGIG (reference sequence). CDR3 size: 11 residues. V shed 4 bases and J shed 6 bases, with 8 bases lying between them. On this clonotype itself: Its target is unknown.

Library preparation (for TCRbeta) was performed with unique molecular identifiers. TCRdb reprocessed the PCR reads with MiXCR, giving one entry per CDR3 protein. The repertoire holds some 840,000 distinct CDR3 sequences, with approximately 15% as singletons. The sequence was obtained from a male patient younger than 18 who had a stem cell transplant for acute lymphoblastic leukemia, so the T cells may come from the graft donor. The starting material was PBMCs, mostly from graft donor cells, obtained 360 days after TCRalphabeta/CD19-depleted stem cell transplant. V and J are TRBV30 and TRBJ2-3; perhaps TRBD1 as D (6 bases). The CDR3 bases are TGTGCCTGGAAAGGGGGTGATACGCAGTATTTT. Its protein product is CAWKGGDTQYF.